This TCR beta chain was captured in a study of OX40 agonist ivuxolimab in advanced cancers. About the study: Patients were treated with ivuxolimab, an agonistic anti-OX40 (CD134) antibody.

Trimming removed 0 bases at V and 7 bases at J, with 7 bases between. Germline CDR1 is SQVTM and CDR2 is ANQGSEA. The CDR3 loop spans 13 amino acids. Study-wide results and caveats: On average, a greater number of expanded clones characterised CD8+ T cells relative to CD4+. The work left the antigen specificity of expanded peripheral T cells undetermined.

The table came from immunoSEQ multiplex PCR; TCRdb's copy has only in-frame clones and leaves some out. Altogether tens of thousands of clones are present, approximately 92% being singletons, with the ten largest covering 0.65%. On this clone: The antigen is not known.

Patients were ineligible given autoimmune disease history or systemic immunosuppression. The chain combines TRBV29-1 with TRBJ1-6; no firm D call. This clonotype originated in an adult with an advanced solid tumor such as melanoma, head and neck, liver or kidney cancer. Sequencing used CD4+ or CD8+ T cells sorted from blood, obtained in a trial of the OX40 agonist ivuxolimab. CDR3 region: CSVEDRPNSPLHF. CDR3 sequence (DNA): TGCAGCGTTGAAGATAGACCGAATTCACCCCTCCACTTT.